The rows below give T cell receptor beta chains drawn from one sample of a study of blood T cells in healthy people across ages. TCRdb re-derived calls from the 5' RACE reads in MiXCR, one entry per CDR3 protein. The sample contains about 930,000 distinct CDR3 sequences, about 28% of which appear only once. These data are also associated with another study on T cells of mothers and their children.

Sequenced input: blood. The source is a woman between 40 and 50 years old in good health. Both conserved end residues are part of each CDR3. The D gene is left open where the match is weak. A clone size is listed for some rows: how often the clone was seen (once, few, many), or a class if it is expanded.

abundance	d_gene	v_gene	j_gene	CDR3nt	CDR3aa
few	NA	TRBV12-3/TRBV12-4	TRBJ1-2	TGTGCCAGCAGTTTTAAACAGGGCTATGGCTACACCTTC	CASSFKQGYGYTF
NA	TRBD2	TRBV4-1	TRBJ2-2	TGCGCCAGCAGCCAAGGTGTTAGCGGGGCTCGGACCGGGGAGCTGTTTTTT	CASSQGVSGARTGELFF
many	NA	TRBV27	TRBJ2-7	TGTGCCACCCTAGACAGGTACGAGCAGTACTTC	CATLDRYEQYF
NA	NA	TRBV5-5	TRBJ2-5	TGTGCCAGCAGCTTGAGGTTGGAGACCCAGTACTTC	CASSLRLETQYF
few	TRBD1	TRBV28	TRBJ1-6	TGTGCCAGCAGTCCCCGGACAGGGGGTAGTAATTCACCCCTCCACTTT	CASSPRTGGSNSPLHF
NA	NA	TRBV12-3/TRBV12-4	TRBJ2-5	TGTGCCAGCAGTTTTCGGGCAGGGCTCTTTGGGACCCAGTACTTC	CASSFRAGLFGTQYF
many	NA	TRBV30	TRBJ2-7	TGTGCCTGGAGTGTAGGGCGGGGATGGTACGAGCAGTACTTC	CAWSVGRGWYEQYF
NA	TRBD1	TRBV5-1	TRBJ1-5	TGCGCCAGCAGCCCGGGACAGGGGGTCTATCAGCCCCAGCATTTT	CASSPGQGVYQPQHF
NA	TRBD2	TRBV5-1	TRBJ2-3	TGCGCCAGCAGCCCCTCTGGGACTAGCGGCGATACGCAGTATTTT	CASSPSGTSGDTQYF
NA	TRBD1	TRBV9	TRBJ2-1	TGTGCCAGCAGCGTAGGGGACAGGGTGGGATGGGAGCAGTTCTTC	CASSVGDRVGWEQFF
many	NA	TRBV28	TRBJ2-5	TGTGCCAGCAGCAAGGGGCCTAAAGAGACCCAGTACTTC	CASSKGPKETQYF
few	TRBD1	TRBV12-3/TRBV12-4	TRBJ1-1	TGTGCCAGCACCCTAGAGACAGGGCAGAACACTGAAGCTTTCTTT	CASTLETGQNTEAFF
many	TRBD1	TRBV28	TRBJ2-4	TGTGCCAGCAGTTTAGGACAGGGGAACGGAAACATTCAGTACTTC	CASSLGQGNGNIQYF
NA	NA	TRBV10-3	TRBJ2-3	TGTGCCATCAGTGAGTACACAGATACGCAGTATTTT	CAISEYTDTQYF
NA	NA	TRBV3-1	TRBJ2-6	TGTGCCAGCAGCCAAGAGGGAACTGGGGCCAACGTCCTGACTTTC	CASSQEGTGANVLTF
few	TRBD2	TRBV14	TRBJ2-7	TGTGCCAGCAGCCCGTGGACTAGTGAAGTCGACGAGCAGTACTTC	CASSPWTSEVDEQYF
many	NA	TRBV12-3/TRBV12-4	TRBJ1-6	TGTGCCAGCAGTTTATCGGGTTATAATTCACCCCTCCACTTT	CASSLSGYNSPLHF
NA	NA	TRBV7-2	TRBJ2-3	TGTGCCAGCAGCCAAGACTACTACACAGATACGCAGTATTTT	CASSQDYYTDTQYF
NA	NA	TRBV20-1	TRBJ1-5	TGCAGTGCTACCCCACGGGGGCATCAGCCCCAGCATTTT	CSATPRGHQPQHF
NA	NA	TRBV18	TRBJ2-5	TGTGTCAGCTCACCATTAATGTGGGGAGAACAAGAGACCCAGTACTTC	CVSSPLMWGEQETQYF
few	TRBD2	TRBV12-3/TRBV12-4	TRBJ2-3	TGTGCCAGCAGTTCCCATGCGGCGGGGGACACAGATACGCAGTATTTT	CASSSHAAGDTDTQYF
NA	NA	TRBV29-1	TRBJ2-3	TGCAGCGTTGTAGACAGACCCACAGATACGCAGTATTTT	CSVVDRPTDTQYF
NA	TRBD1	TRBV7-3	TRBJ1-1	TGTGCCAGCAGCTTAACATATCCAGGACAGGGGAACACTGAAGCTTTCTTT	CASSLTYPGQGNTEAFF
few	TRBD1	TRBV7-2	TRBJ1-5	TGTGCCAGCAGCGCCCGACAGGGCGGGGGCAATCAGCCCCAGCATTTT	CASSARQGGGNQPQHF
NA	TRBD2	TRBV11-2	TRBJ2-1	TGTGCCAGCAGCTCCACCGGACTAGGGGCCGATGAGCAGTTCTTC	CASSSTGLGADEQFF
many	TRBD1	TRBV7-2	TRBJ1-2	TGTGCCAGCAGCTTAGGGGGACAGGGCGGCGGCTACACCTTC	CASSLGGQGGGYTF
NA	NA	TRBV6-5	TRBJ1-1	TGTGCCAGCAGAGAAGGGACGCTTAACACTGAAGCTTTCTTT	CASREGTLNTEAFF
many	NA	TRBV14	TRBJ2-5	TGTGCCAGCAGCCCTTTCCGGGAGACCCAGTACTTC	CASSPFRETQYF
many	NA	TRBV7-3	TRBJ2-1	TGTGCCAGCAGCCGTTACCGGGGGGAGCAGTTCTTC	CASSRYRGEQFF
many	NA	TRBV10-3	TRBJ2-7	TGTGCCATCAGGAAAGGGGACATCTACGAGCAGTACTTC	CAIRKGDIYEQYF
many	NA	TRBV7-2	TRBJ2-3	TGTGCCAGCAGCTTACAGGGCAGACTAAGCACAGATACGCAGTATTTT	CASSLQGRLSTDTQYF
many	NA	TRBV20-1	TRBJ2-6	TGCAGTGCTTCCCCAGGAGGCCCTGGGGCCAACGTCCTGACTTTC	CSASPGGPGANVLTF
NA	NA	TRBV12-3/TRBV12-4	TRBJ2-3	TGTGCCAGCACGCTCAATATAGATACGCAGTATTTT	CASTLNIDTQYF
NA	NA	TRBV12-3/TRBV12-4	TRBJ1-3	TGTGCCAGCAGTCCCCGGACAGTCTCTGGAAACACCATATATTTT	CASSPRTVSGNTIYF
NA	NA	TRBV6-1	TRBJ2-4	TGTGCCAGCAGGGCAGACTATTTAGCCAAAAACATTCAGTACTTC	CASRADYLAKNIQYF
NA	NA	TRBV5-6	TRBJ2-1	TGTGCCAGCAGCTTGTTCCCTCGGAGAGGGTACAATGAGCAGTTCTTC	CASSLFPRRGYNEQFF
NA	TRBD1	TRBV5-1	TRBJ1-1	TGCGCCAGCAGCTGGGGGACAGGGTACACTGAAGCTTTCTTT	CASSWGTGYTEAFF
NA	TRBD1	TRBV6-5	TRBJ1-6	TGTGCCATTTCCTGGGACAGAAATTCACCCCTCCACTTT	CAISWDRNSPLHF
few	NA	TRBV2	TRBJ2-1	TGTGCCAGCAGTGAACGCCGTGAAGTGCAGTTCTTC	CASSERREVQFF
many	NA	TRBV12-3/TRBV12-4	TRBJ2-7	TGTGCCAGCAGCCGACGGGGCTTTACCTACGAGCAGTACTTC	CASSRRGFTYEQYF
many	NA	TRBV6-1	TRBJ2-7	TGTGCCAGCAGTGAACAGGACAGCTACGAGCAGTACTTC	CASSEQDSYEQYF
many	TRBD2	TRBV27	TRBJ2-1	TGTGCCAGCAGCCCTGGACTAGATCGGGTGAATGAGCAGTTCTTC	CASSPGLDRVNEQFF
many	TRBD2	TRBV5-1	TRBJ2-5	TGCGCCAGCAGCCCCGGGACTAGCCCAGAGACCCAGTACTTC	CASSPGTSPETQYF
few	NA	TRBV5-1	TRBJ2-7	TGCGCCAGCAGCTTGGGTGAGGTGGACGCCATCGGTGGGCAGTACTTC	CASSLGEVDAIGGQYF
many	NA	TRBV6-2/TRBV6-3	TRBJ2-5	TGTGCCAGCAGTTACTCGAATGCGGGGACAGAGACCCAGTACTTC	CASSYSNAGTETQYF
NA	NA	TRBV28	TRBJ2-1	TGTGCCAGCAGTTTCGTGGGGTATGAGCAGTTCTTC	CASSFVGYEQFF
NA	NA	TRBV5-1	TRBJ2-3	TGCGCCAGCAGCTCGACAGAATGGTTCACAGATACGCAGTATTTT	CASSSTEWFTDTQYF
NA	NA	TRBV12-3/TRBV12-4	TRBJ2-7	TGTGCCAGCGGGGAAGGGGCTCCTGACGAGCAGTACTTC	CASGEGAPDEQYF
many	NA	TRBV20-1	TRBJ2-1	TGCAGTGCCGTAAGCGGGGACACCTACAATGAGCAGTTCTTC	CSAVSGDTYNEQFF
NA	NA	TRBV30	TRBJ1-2	TGTGCCTGGCAGCAGGAGGCCCCTGGCTACACCTTC	CAWQQEAPGYTF
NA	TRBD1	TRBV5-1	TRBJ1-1	TGCGCCAGCAGCTCGGGACAGACCACTGAAGCTTTCTTT	CASSSGQTTEAFF
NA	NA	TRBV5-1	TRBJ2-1	TGCGCCAGCAGCTTTGGACGGGAGTCCTACAATGAGCAGTTCTTC	CASSFGRESYNEQFF
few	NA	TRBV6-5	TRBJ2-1	TGTGCCAGCACCTCCTGGGGTGAGCAGTTCTTC	CASTSWGEQFF
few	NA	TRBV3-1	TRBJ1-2	TGTGCCAGCAGCCGCAAGGTCGGTGGCTACACCTTC	CASSRKVGGYTF